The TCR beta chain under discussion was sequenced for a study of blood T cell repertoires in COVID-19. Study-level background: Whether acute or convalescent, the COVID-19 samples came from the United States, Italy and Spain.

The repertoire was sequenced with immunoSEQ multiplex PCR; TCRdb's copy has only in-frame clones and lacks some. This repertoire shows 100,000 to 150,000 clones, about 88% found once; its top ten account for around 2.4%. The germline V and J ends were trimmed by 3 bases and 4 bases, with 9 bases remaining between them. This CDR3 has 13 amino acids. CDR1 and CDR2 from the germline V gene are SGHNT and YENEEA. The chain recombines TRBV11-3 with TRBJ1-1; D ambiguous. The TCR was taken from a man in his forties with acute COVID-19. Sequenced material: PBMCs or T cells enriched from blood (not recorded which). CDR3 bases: TGTGCCAGCAGCTTTGGAGGAGGCACTGAAGCTTTCTTT. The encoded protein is CASSFGGGTEAFF.